These 9 T cell receptor beta chains originate from one sample sequenced in a study of blood T cells in healthy people across ages. A sample-barcoded 5' primer and a J-beta primer mix were used in a second PCR of roughly 6 to 12 cycles. TCRdb reanalysed the 5' RACE reads using MiXCR and keeps one entry per CDR3 protein. The sample carries about 1,500,000 distinct CDR3 sequences, 28% recorded once. The specimen was blood. The receptor set was obtained from a woman in her twenties or thirties in good health.

This clonotype occurred a few times. This sequence joins TRBV10-2 and TRBJ1-2; possible D gene TRBD1, 6 bases. V lost 4 bases, J lost 4 bases, and 10 bases lay in between. There are 13 residues in the CDR3. Germline V gene lookup returns CDR1 WSHSY and CDR2 SAAADI. The CDR3 is CASSGQETYGYTF. The CDR3 DNA reads TGCGCCAGCAGTGGACAGGAAACCTATGGCTACACCTTC.

This chain joins TRBV5-5 and TRBJ2-7, with a possible D match to TRBD2 (6 bases). Trimming pared 0 bases from V and 2 bases from J, leaving 6 bases between. Per germline, CDR1 SGHKS and CDR2 YYEKEE (reference sequence). The CDR3 sequence is 13 residues long. CDR3 loop: CASSLGEAYEQYF. DNA for the CDR3: TGTGCCAGCAGCTTGGGGGAGGCCTACGAGCAGTACTTC.

V and J are TRBV20-1 and TRBJ1-1, with D possibly matching TRBD1 (6 bases). With 3 bases removed from V and 2 bases from J, the gap between germline ends came to 13 bases. The CDR3 has 14 amino acids. Germline lookup yields CDR1 DFQATT and CDR2 SNEGSKA (reference sequence). The CDR3 here is CSASTGHRNTEAFF. In DNA, the CDR3 is TGCAGTGCTAGTACGGGACACAGAAACACTGAAGCTTTCTTT.

As regards this clonotype: A junction end diverges from the germline sequence, so it may reflect a read error. The genes are TRBV6-5 and TRBJ1-3; D uncertain. The CDR3 runs to 20 residues. Germline CDR1 is MNHEY and CDR2 is SVGAGI. The CDR3 DNA is TGTGCCAGCACTTACTCGTTTATCCCTAGGACGTCTGGCTCTGGAAACACCATATATTTT. As protein: CASTYSFIPRTSGSGNTIYF.

The rearrangement joins TRBV15 to TRBJ1-1; TRBD1 agrees at 7 bases. The germline V gene has CDR1 LNHNV and CDR2 YYDKDF (reference sequence). Losses at the gene ends were 5 bases for V and 1 base for J; bases not matched to a gene: 7. The CDR3 has 15 amino acids. The CDR3 region has the DNA TGTGCCACCAGCCGGGGGGGACAGTCGAACACTGAAGCTTTCTTT. Its translation is CATSRGGQSNTEAFF.

Note on this clonotype: Sequence at one end of the junction differs from germline and may be a read error. The CDR3: CASTLRGGPDAQYF. CDR3 in DNA: TGTGCCAGCACTCTGAGGGGGGGGCCAGATGCGCAGTATTTT. The chain links TRBV12-3 or TRBV12-4 to TRBJ2-3, with a tentative D call TRBD2 (7 bases). CDR3 length: 14 residues.

This clonotype was seen only a few times. The chain carries TRBV2 and TRBJ1-2, with unresolved D. The CDR3 is 12 amino acids. The germline V and J ends were trimmed by 2 bases and 6 bases, with 7 bases remaining between them. Germline CDR1 is SNHLY and CDR2 is FYNNEI. CDR3 nucleotide sequence: TGTGCCAGCAGTGAATCTAGTGATGGCTACACCTTC. Translated, it gives CASSESSDGYTF.

This clonotype came up many times. The J gene is TRBJ2-1, the V gene TRBV6-2 or TRBV6-3; no clear D. The V gene lost 2 bases and the J gene lost 6 bases, with 2 bases spanning the gap. This CDR3 is 11 amino acids long. Looked up from germline, CDR1 is MNHEY and CDR2 is SVGEGT. CDR3 in amino acids: CASSYPNEQFF. In DNA, the CDR3 is TGTGCCAGCAGTTACCCCAATGAGCAGTTCTTC.

The chain links TRBV20-1 to TRBJ2-7; the D gene could be TRBD1 or TRBD2 (5 bases each). The closer fit of TRBJ2-5 to the DNA end suggests the J call may be wrong. The CDR3 has 13 residues. The germline V gene has CDR1 DFQATT and CDR2 SNEGSKA (reference sequence). In DNA, the CDR3 is TGCAGTGCTAGAAGGGACCGGATAGAGACCCAGTACTTC. Translating gives CSARRDRIETQYF.